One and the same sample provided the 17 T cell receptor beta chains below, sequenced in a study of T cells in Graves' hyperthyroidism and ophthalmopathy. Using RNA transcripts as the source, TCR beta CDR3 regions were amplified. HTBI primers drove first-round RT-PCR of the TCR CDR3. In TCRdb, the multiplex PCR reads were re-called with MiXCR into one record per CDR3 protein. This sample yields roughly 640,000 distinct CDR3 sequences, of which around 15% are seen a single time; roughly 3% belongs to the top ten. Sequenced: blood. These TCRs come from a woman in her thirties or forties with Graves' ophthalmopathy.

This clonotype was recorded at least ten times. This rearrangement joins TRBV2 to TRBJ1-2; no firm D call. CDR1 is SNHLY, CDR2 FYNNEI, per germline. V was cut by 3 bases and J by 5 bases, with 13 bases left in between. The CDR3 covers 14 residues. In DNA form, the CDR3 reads TGTGCCAGCAGTGACGTGACCGATGCATATGGCTACACCTTC. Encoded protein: CASSDVTDAYGYTF.

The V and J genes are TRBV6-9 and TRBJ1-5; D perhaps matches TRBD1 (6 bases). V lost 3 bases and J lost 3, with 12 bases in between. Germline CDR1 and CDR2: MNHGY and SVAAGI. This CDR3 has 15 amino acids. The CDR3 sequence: CASSYRGQNNQPQHF. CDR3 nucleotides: TGTGCCAGCAGTTACCGCGGACAGAACAATCAGCCCCAGCATTTT.

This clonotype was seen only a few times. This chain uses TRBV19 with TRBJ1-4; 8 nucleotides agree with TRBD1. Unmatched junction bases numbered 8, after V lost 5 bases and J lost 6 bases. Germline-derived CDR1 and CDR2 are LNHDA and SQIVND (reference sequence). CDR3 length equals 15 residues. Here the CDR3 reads CASSAAGTGYEKLFF. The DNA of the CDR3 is TGTGCCAGTAGTGCAGCCGGGACAGGATATGAAAAACTGTTTTTT.

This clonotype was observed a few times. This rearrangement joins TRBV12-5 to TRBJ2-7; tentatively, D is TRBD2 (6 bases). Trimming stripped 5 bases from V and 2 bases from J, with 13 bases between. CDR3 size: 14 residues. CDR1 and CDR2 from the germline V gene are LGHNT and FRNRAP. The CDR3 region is CASGPSLAPYEQYF. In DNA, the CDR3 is TGTGCTAGTGGTCCCTCGCTAGCGCCCTACGAGCAGTACTTC. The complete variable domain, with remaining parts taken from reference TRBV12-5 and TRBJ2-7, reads DARVTQTPRHKVTEMGQEVTMRCQPILGHNTVFWYRQTMMQGLELLAYFRNRAPLDDSGMPKDRFSAEMPDATLATLKIQPSEPRDSAVYFCASGPSLAPYEQYFGPGTRLTVT.

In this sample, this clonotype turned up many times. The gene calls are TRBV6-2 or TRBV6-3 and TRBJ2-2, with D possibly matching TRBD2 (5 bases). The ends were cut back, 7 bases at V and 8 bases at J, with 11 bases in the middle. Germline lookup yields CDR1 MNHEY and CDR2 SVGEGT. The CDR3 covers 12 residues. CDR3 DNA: TGTGCCAGCAAAGCGGTAGGAGGGGAGCTGTTTTTT. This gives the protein CASKAVGGELFF.

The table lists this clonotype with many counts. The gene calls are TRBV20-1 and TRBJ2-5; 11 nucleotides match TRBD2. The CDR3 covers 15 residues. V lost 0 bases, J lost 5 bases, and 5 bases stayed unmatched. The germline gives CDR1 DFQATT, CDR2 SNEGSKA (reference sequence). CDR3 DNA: TGCAGTGCTAGAGATAGCGGGAGGGAGGGGGAGACCCAGTACTTC. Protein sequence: CSARDSGREGETQYF.

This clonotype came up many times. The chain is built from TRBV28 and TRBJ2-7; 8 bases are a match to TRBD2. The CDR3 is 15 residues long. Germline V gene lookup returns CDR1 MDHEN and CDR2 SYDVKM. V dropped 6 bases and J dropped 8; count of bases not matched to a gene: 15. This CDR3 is CASSRPDSGRWKQYF. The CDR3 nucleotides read TGTGCCAGCAGCCGCCCGGACAGCGGGAGATGGAAGCAGTACTTC.

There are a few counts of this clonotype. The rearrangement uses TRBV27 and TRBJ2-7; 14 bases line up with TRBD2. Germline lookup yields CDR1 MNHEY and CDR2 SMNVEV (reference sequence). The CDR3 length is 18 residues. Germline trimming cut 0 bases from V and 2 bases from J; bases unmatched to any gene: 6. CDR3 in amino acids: CASSLSGTSGSPTYEQYF. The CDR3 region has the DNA TGTGCCAGCAGTTTATCCGGGACTAGCGGGAGTCCAACCTACGAGCAGTACTTC.

The CDR3 protein is CASSRRQDMNTEAFF. CDR3 nucleotide sequence: TGTGCCAGCAGCCGTCGACAGGATATGAACACTGAAGCTTTCTTT. The chain recombines TRBV6-1 with TRBJ1-1, with a tentative D call TRBD1 (6 bases). This CDR3 contains 15 residues. V was clipped by 6 bases and J by 0 bases, with 14 bases between them. Per the germline V gene, CDR1 is MNHNS and CDR2 is SASEGT.

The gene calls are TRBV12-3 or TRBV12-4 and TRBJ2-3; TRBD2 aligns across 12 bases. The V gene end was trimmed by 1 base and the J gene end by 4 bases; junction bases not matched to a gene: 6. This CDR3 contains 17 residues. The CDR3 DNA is TGTGCCAGCAGTTTAGGGTTGACTAGCGGGAGTGCAGATACGCAGTATTTT. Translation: CASSLGLTSGSADTQYF.

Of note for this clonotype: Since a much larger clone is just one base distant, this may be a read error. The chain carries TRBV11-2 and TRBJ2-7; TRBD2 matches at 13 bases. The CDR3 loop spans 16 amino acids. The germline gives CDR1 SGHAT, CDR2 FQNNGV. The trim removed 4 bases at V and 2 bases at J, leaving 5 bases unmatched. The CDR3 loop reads CASSSRLAGGTYEQYF. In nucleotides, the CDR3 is TGTGCCAGCAGCTCCCGACTAGCGGGGGGCACCTACGAGCAGTACTTC.

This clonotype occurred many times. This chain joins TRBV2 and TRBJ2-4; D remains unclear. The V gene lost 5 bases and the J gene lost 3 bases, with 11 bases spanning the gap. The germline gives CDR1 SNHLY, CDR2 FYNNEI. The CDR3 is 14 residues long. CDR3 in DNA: TGTGCCAGCAGTCTTGTTCCGGTCAAAAACATTCAGTACTTC. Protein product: CASSLVPVKNIQYF.

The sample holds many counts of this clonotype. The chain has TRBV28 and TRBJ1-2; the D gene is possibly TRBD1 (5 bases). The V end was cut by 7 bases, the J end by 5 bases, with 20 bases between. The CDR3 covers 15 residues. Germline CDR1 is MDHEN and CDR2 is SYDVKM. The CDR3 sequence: CASTPRGQGGYGYTF. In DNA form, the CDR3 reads TGTGCCAGCACTCCCCGCGGGCAGGGTGGGTATGGCTACACCTTC.

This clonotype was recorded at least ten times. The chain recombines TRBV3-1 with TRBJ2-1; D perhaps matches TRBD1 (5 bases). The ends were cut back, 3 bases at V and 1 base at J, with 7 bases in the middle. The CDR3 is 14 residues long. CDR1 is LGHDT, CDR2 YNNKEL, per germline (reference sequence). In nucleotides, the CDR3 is TGTGCCAGCAGCCACAGGGTGTCCTACAATGAGCAGTTCTTC. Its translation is CASSHRVSYNEQFF.

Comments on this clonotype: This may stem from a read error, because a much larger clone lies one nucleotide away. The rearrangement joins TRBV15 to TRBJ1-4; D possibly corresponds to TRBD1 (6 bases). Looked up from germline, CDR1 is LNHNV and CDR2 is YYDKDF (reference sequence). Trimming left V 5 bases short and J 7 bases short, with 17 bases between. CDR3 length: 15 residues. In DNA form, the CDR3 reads TGTGCCACCAGCGGACGACAGGCTCCGGCTGAAAAACTGTTTTTT. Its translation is CATSGRQAPAEKLFF. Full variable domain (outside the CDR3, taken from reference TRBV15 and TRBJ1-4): DAMVIQNPRYQVTQFGKPVTLSCSQTLNHNVMYWYQQKSSQAPKLLFHYYDKDFNNEADTPDNFQSRRPNTSFCFLDIRSPGLGDTAMYLCATSGRQAPAEKLFFGSGTQLSVL.

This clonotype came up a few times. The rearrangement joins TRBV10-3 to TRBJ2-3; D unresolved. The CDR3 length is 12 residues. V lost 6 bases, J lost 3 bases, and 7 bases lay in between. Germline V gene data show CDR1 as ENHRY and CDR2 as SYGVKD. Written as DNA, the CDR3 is TGTGCCATCAGGGGTGGGACAGATACGCAGTATTTT. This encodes CAIRGGTDTQYF.

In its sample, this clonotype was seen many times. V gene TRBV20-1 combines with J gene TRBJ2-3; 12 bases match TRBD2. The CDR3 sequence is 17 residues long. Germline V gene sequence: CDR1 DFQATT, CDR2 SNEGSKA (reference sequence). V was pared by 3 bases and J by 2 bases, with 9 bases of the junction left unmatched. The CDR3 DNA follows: TGCAGTGCTAGTCACGCCCGGACTAGCGGGAACACAGATACGCAGTATTTT. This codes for CSASHARTSGNTDTQYF.